Following are 3 T cell receptor beta chains from one sample sequenced in a study of cytomegalovirus exposure and HLA in healthy donors. PCR used 60 Vbeta primers and 13 Jbeta primers. Method: immunoSEQ multiplex PCR; TCRdb's copy keeps in-frame clones and lacks some. In the table there are 120,000 to 150,000 clones, around 70% of which are singletons. Source material: PBMCs. The origin of the receptors is a woman in her 30s in good health and CMV-seronegative.

Worth noting for this clone: The identical CDR3 is also encoded by other nucleotide sequences in the sample. This chain uses TRBV23-1 with TRBJ2-6, with D possibly matching TRBD1 (6 bases). TRBV23-1 is an ORF for which the function is uncertain. The CDR3 runs to 17 residues. V was cut by 2 bases and J by 0 bases, with 11 bases left in between. The CDR3 here is CASSQPRGHSGANVLTF. As DNA, the CDR3 is TGCGCCAGCAGTCAACCTCGGGGACACTCTGGGGCCAACGTCCTGACTTTC.

This clone has only a few counts. V usage is TRBV6-6 and J usage is TRBJ1-6; perhaps TRBD1 as D (5 bases). The CDR3 spans 15 residues. Per germline, CDR1 MNHNY and CDR2 SVGAGI (reference sequence). Trimming removed 6 bases from V and 7 bases from J, with 16 bases in between. The CDR3 sequence is CASSPQGIQNSPLHF. In DNA, the CDR3 is TGTGCCAGCAGCCCCCAGGGAATTCAGAATTCACCCCTCCACTTT.

The rearrangement links TRBV5-4 to TRBJ2-3, with 8 bases lining up with TRBD2. CDR1 SGHNT and CDR2 YYREEE come from the germline V gene (reference sequence). CDR3 length equals 19 residues. Trimming at V came to 3 bases and at J to 3 bases, leaving 18 bases not matched to a gene. This CDR3 is CASSSRGSGGILGTDTQYF. The CDR3 DNA reads TGTGCCAGCAGCTCCCGGGGGAGCGGGGGTATTCTGGGAACAGATACGCAGTATTTT.